This T cell receptor (beta chain) emerged from a study of T cell responses to AZD1222 COVID-19 vaccine. Whole-study results and caveats: Reports say nearly half of spike-specific TCRs go after unmutated variant regions. Of the AZD1222 recipients, only 5 to 7 were seropositive at baseline.

Sequencing was performed with immunoSEQ multiplex PCR; in TCRdb, only in-frame clones are kept and a portion is missing. The table records around 80,000 clones, around 88% of them present only once. A note on this clone: Its target is unknown.

This receptor was obtained from an adult in good health. The specimen comprised peripheral blood, sampled on day 0 of AZD1222 vaccination.

CDR3: CASSLASGGNTGELFF. CDR3 DNA: TGTGCCAGCAGCCTGGCCAGCGGGGGGAACACCGGGGAGCTGTTTTTT. The chain combines TRBV11-3 with TRBJ2-2; 8 bases fit TRBD2. The CDR3 consists of 16 residues. V lost 5 bases, J lost 1 base, and 6 bases stayed unmatched. The germline CDR1 and CDR2 sequences are SGHNT and YENEEA.